Listed below are T cell receptor beta chains from one sample, sequenced in a study of blood T cell repertoires in COVID-19. Sequencing was performed with immunoSEQ multiplex PCR; in TCRdb, only in-frame clones are kept and a portion is missing. The table records tens of thousands of clones, less than 75% of them present only once. The sequenced sample consisted of peripheral blood. Receptors were obtained from a woman aged 55-69 years in a cohort sampled during active or convalescent COVID-19. Both conserved end residues are part of each CDR3. A D gene is named only where the DNA matches it firmly. Where a row states a size, it is once, few, many or the class of an expanded clone; other rows omit it.

J	V	size	D	DNA	CDR3
TRBJ2-6	TRBV6-6	-	-	TGTGCCAGCAGTATGGCAGTGACATCTGGGGCCAACGTCCTGACTTTC	CASSMAVTSGANVLTF
TRBJ2-7	TRBV18	-	TRBD1	TGTGCCAGCTCACCAAGGGACAGTTCCTACGAGCAGTACTTC	CASSPRDSSYEQYF
TRBJ2-2	TRBV2	-	-	TGTGCCAGCAGTGACTACGGAGGGAACACCGGGGAGCTGTTTTTT	CASSDYGGNTGELFF
TRBJ2-1	TRBV7-3	-	TRBD2	TGTGCCAGCAGGCCCGCCCCGGGACTAGCGGACAATGAGCAGTTCTTC	CASRPAPGLADNEQFF
TRBJ2-1	TRBV18	-	-	TGTGCCAGCTCACAGGGGTATGAGCAGTTCTTC	CASSQGYEQFF
TRBJ1-1	TRBV5-1	-	-	TGCGCCAGCAGCTTGGATCCAGGGATGAACACTGAAGCTTTCTTT	CASSLDPGMNTEAFF
TRBJ1-2	TRBV28	few	TRBD1	TGTGCCACCGCCCCCGGGACAGGGGTCCCCGTCTATGGCTACACCTTC	CATAPGTGVPVYGYTF
TRBJ1-3	TRBV5-6	-	-	TGTGCCAGCAGCTGGCGGGGGGCAAGCTCTGGAAACACCATATATTTT	CASSWRGASSGNTIYF
TRBJ2-2	TRBV9	few	TRBD2	TGTGCCAGCAGCGTAGCCCAGGGACTAGCGGGGAGGGAAGCCGGGGAGCTGTTTTTT	CASSVAQGLAGREAGELFF
TRBJ1-2	TRBV28	-	TRBD1	TGTGCCAGCCTTGCCGGGACAGCCTTAGGCCCCGGCTACACCTTC	CASLAGTALGPGYTF
TRBJ2-2	TRBV19	-	-	TGTGCCAGTAGACGACTAGGCGGGGAGCTGTTTTTT	CASRRLGGELFF
TRBJ2-2	TRBV9	-	TRBD1	TGTGCCAGCAGCGTCCGTCGGACAGGGGGAACCGGGGAGCTGTTTTTT	CASSVRRTGGTGELFF
TRBJ1-2	TRBV5-1	-	-	TGCGCCAGCAGCATGGACTTGCGCTATGGCTACACCTTC	CASSMDLRYGYTF
TRBJ2-1	TRBV10-2	once	-	TGCGCCAGCAGTGAGCCCAGGACTTTATCTAGGCAGTTCTTC	CASSEPRTLSRQFF
TRBJ2-5	TRBV4-2	-	TRBD2	TGTGCCAGCAGCCTGGCCGGGGGGGCAGAGACCCAGTACTTC	CASSLAGGAETQYF
TRBJ2-3	TRBV7-6	-	TRBD2	TGTGCCAGCAGCTTAAGCCTAGCGGGAACAGATACGCAGTATTTT	CASSLSLAGTDTQYF
TRBJ2-1	TRBV30	-	-	TGTGCCTGGGGCTCCGGGGGGCGCTACAATGAGCAGTTCTTC	CAWGSGGRYNEQFF
TRBJ2-3	TRBV10-2	-	-	TGCGCCAGCCGGGCAGGGGATCGCACAGATACGCAGTATTTT	CASRAGDRTDTQYF
TRBJ2-4	TRBV7-8	-	-	TGTGCCAGCAGACCCTTGTCGGGCGGGGCACTTGACATTCAGTACTTC	CASRPLSGGALDIQYF
TRBJ1-1	TRBV29-1	-	TRBD1	TGCAGCGTTGGGGACAGCCTGAACACTGAAGCTTTCTTT	CSVGDSLNTEAFF
TRBJ2-5	TRBV27	-	TRBD2	TGTGCCAGCAGTAAGGGGCAGTGGGGGGGAGAGACCCAGTACTTC	CASSKGQWGGETQYF
TRBJ2-7	TRBV7-2	few	-	TGTGCCAGCAGCTTAATGCCGACAGAATACGAGCAGTACTTC	CASSLMPTEYEQYF
TRBJ1-6	TRBV30	many	TRBD1	TGTGCCTGGAGTGCAGGACAGGATAATTCACCCCTCCACTTT	CAWSAGQDNSPLHF
TRBJ2-1	TRBV9	once	-	TGTGCCAGCAGCTCCGCCCCAGGGCTAAATGAGCAGTTCTTC	CASSSAPGLNEQFF
TRBJ1-1	TRBV7-2	once	-	TGTGCCAGCATGGCCGGGGGGGGGTACACTGAAGCTTTCTTT	CASMAGGGYTEAFF
TRBJ2-7	TRBV5-1	-	TRBD1	TGCGCCAGCAGCCCAGGGGGCTTTGCACAAGCCTACGAGCAGTACTTC	CASSPGGFAQAYEQYF
TRBJ2-5	TRBV5-1	few	TRBD2	TGCGCCAGCAGCGCCGGCGGGAGGGGCGGTGGGACCCAGTACTTC	CASSAGGRGGGTQYF
TRBJ2-5	TRBV4-2	once	TRBD2	TGTGCCAGCAGCCGAGGGACTAGCGGGGGGCAACAAGAGACCCAGTACTTC	CASSRGTSGGQQETQYF
TRBJ2-3	TRBV7-2	-	-	TGTGCCAGCAGCTTAGGGTCCGGGGGCACAGATACGCAGTATTTT	CASSLGSGGTDTQYF
TRBJ1-5	TRBV9	-	-	TGTGCCAGCAGCGTAGCACCAGGGCCGGATCAGCCCCAGCATTTT	CASSVAPGPDQPQHF
TRBJ2-7	TRBV7-3	few	TRBD2	TGTGCCAGCAGCAAAAGCGGGGGCTCCTACGAGCAGTACTTC	CASSKSGGSYEQYF
TRBJ1-1	TRBV6-5	-	TRBD1	TGTGCCAGCACTCTTCGGACAGGGGTTTGGTCTGAAGCTTTCTTT	CASTLRTGVWSEAFF
TRBJ1-5	TRBV7-2	-	TRBD1	TGTGCCAGCAGACCACAGGGGCTGGTTAGCAATCAGCCCCAGCATTTT	CASRPQGLVSNQPQHF
TRBJ2-1	TRBV30	once	TRBD1	TGTGCCTGGAGTAAGGGACAGGGGGCAGGTGAGCAGTTCTTC	CAWSKGQGAGEQFF
TRBJ2-2	TRBV5-6	-	-	TGTGCCAGCAGCGAAGGACTCAACACCGGGGAGCTGTTTTTT	CASSEGLNTGELFF
TRBJ1-2	TRBV7-9	few	TRBD1	TGTGCCAGCAGCTTAGAGGGGGCCAATGGCTACACCTTC	CASSLEGANGYTF
TRBJ2-5	TRBV7-6	few	TRBD1	TGTGCCAGCAGCCCAATTCCCCTGGGACAGTGGGGCCAAGAGACCCAGTACTTC	CASSPIPLGQWGQETQYF
TRBJ1-4	TRBV2	-	-	TGTGCCAGCAGTGAGACGGGAGTTGAAAAACTGTTTTTT	CASSETGVEKLFF
TRBJ1-1	TRBV6-5	-	TRBD1	TGTGCCAGCAGTCACAGGGGGAACACTGAAGCTTTCTTT	CASSHRGNTEAFF
TRBJ2-7	TRBV19	once	-	TGTGCCAGTAGTATAGCGGAGGTTGGGTCCTACGAGCAGTACTTC	CASSIAEVGSYEQYF
TRBJ1-1	TRBV5-1	-	-	TGCGCCAGCAGCACCCGGACAGCTTCGGGCACTGAAGCTTTCTTT	CASSTRTASGTEAFF
TRBJ1-5	TRBV18	-	-	TGTGCCAGCTCATGGGCTTCCAATCAGCCCCAGCATTTT	CASSWASNQPQHF
TRBJ1-2	TRBV12-5	-	-	TGTGCTAGTGGTTTCATCGGGACAAGGCACTATCCCCTCTTC	CASGFIGTRHYPLF
TRBJ2-7	TRBV7-2	-	-	TGTGCCAGCAGCTCAAACAGGGCAGCCTACGAGCAGTACTTC	CASSSNRAAYEQYF
TRBJ1-5	TRBV6-5	-	-	TGTGCCAGCAGTCCCACAGGGACGGGCAATCAGCCCCAGCATTTT	CASSPTGTGNQPQHF
TRBJ2-5	TRBV11-2	-	-	TGTGCCAGCAGCTTAGGGGCATACAATCAAGAGACCCAGTACTTC	CASSLGAYNQETQYF
TRBJ2-3	TRBV20-1	-	TRBD2	TGCAGTGCTAGTTTGACTAGCCGCACAGATACGCAGTATTTT	CSASLTSRTDTQYF
TRBJ2-3	TRBV12-5	-	-	TGTGCTAGTGGACTGGAGGGGGCGGAGCAGTATTTT	CASGLEGAEQYF
TRBJ2-4	TRBV12-5	-	TRBD1	TGTGCTAGTGGTCCGCCGACAGGGGCAAACATTCAGTACTTC	CASGPPTGANIQYF